What follows is one TCR beta chain and its context. The target antigen is unknown. This specimen comes from a study of T-cell reconstitution after alpha-beta-depleted transplantation in children. Points from the study as a whole: Among T cells one year after transplant, newly produced cells accounted for most counts and diversity.

From germline, CDR1 is MDHEN and CDR2 SYDVKM. The CDR3 loop spans 18 amino acids. Trimming pared 10 bases from V and 4 bases from J, leaving 29 bases between. This sample's TCRbeta library carried unique molecular identifier barcodes. TCRdb analysed the PCR reads with MiXCR anew, one entry per CDR3 protein. This table holds hundreds of thousands of distinct CDR3 sequences, about a sixth found once. The TCR originated in a male patient aged 2-10 years who had a stem cell transplant for acute lymphoblastic leukemia, so the T cells may come from the graft donor. J is TRBJ1-3 and V is TRBV28; D uncertain. The specimen comprised PBMCs, mostly from graft donor cells, sampled 360 days after TCRalphabeta/CD19-depleted stem cell transplant. The CDR3 is CATSFWYLDLVRGNTIYF. The CDR3 bases are TGTGCCACCTCATTTTGGTATCTGGACTTAGTCAGGGGAAACACCATATATTTT.